This record looks at one T cell receptor (beta chain) sequence and its context. Its antigen is currently unknown. A CD45RA+ naive subset and a CD45RA-negative memory subset were split from CD4+ cells. The source of the sample is a study of shared clonotypes between healthy human individuals. Some clones are missing from TCRdb's copy, which holds only in-frame ones; the method was immunoSEQ multiplex PCR. The table has roughly 2,500,000 clones, 93% seen once. Study-level findings and limits: The sharing of roughly 5% of naive CD4 clonotypes was seen across a handful of donors.

The receptor comes from a man between 18 and 29 years old in good health. Some clones in this sample may be carry-over from other donors' samples. Input material: naive CD4+ T cells from PBMCs. Described subset: CD45RA+ positively selected.

CDR3 DNA sequence: TGTGCCAGCTCACCAGTCGCAGGGAAGGGAAACACCATATATTTT. Protein sequence: CASSPVAGKGNTIYF. This chain connects TRBV18 to TRBJ1-3; D may be TRBD1 (5 bases). This CDR3 has 15 amino acids. CDR1 KGHSH and CDR2 LQKENI come from the germline V gene. Trimming stripped 2 bases from V and 4 bases from J, with 12 bases between.